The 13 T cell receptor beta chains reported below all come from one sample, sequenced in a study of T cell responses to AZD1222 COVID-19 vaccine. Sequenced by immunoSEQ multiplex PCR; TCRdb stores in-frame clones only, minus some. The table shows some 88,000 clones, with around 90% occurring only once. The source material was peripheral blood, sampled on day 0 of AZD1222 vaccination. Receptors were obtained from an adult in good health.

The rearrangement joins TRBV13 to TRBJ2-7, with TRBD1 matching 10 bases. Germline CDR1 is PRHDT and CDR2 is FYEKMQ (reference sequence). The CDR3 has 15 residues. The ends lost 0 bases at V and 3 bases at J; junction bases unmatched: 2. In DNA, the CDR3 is TGTGCCAGCAGCTTAGGAGGGACAGGGGTCTACGAGCAGTACTTC. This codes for CASSLGGTGVYEQYF.

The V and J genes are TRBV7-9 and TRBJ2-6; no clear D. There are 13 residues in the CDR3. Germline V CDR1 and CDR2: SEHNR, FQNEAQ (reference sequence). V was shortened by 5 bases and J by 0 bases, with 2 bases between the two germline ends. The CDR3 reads CASSGSGANVLTF. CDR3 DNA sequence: TGTGCCAGCAGCGGCTCTGGGGCCAACGTCCTGACTTTC. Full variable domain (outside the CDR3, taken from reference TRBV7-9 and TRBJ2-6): DTGVSQNPRHKITKRGQNVTFRCDPISEHNRLYWYRQTLGQGPEFLTYFQNEAQLEKSRLLSDRFSAERPKGSFSTLEIQRTEQGDSAMYLCASSGSGANVLTFGAGSRLTVL.

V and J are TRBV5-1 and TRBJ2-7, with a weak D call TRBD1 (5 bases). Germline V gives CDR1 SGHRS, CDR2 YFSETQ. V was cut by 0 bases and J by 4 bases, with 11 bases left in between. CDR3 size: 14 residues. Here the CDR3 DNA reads TGCGCCAGCAGCTTGGCCTTTGACAGTTACGAGCAGTACTTC. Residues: CASSLAFDSYEQYF.

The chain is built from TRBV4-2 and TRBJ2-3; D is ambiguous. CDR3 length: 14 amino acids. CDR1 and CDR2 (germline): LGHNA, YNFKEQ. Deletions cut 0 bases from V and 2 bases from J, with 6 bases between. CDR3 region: CASSQDRLTDTQYF. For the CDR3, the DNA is TGTGCCAGCAGCCAAGATCGCCTCACAGATACGCAGTATTTT.

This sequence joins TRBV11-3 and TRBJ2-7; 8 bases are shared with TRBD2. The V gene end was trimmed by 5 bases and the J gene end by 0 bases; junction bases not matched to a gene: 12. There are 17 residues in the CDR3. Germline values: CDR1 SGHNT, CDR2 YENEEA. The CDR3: CASSKAAGRGASYEQYF. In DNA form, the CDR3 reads TGTGCCAGCAGCAAGGCGGCGGGGCGGGGGGCCTCCTACGAGCAGTACTTC.

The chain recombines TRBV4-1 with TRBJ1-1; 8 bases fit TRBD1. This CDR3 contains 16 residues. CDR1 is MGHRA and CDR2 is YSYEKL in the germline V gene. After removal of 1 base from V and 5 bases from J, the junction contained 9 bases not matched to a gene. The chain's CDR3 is CASSQGDRRGNTEAFF. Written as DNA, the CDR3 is TGCGCCAGCAGCCAAGGGGACAGGAGGGGGAATACTGAAGCTTTCTTT.

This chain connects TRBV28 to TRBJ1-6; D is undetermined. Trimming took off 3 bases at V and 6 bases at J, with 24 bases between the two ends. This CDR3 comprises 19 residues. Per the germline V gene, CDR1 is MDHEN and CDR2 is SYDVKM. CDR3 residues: CASSFIEPGVGFGNSPLHF. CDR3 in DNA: TGTGCCAGCAGTTTTATTGAGCCCGGGGTTGGGTTTGGTAATTCACCCCTCCACTTT.

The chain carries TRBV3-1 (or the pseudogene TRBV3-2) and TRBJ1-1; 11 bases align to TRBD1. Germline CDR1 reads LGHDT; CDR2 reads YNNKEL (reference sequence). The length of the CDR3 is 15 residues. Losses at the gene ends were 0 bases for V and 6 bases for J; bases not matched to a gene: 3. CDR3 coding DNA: TGTGCCAGCAGCCAAGATTGGGGACAGGGGGCTGAAGCTTTCTTT. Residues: CASSQDWGQGAEAFF.

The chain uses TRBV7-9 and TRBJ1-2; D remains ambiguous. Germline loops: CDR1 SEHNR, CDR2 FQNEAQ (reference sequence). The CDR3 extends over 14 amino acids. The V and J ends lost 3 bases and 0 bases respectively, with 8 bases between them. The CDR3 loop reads CASSFPVTNYGYTF. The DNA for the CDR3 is TGTGCCAGCAGCTTCCCAGTAACTAACTATGGCTACACCTTC.

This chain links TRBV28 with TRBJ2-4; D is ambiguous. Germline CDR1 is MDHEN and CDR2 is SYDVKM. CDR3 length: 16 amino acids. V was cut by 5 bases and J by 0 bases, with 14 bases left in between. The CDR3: CASSPHTSLAKNIQYF. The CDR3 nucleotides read TGTGCCAGCAGTCCCCATACCTCCTTAGCCAAAAACATTCAGTACTTC.

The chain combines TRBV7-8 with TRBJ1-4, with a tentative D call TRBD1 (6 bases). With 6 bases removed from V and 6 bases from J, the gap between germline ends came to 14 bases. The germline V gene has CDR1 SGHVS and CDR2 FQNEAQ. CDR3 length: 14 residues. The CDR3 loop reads CASSQGRGDEKLFF. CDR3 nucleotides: TGTGCCAGCAGTCAGGGGAGGGGGGATGAAAAACTGTTTTTT.

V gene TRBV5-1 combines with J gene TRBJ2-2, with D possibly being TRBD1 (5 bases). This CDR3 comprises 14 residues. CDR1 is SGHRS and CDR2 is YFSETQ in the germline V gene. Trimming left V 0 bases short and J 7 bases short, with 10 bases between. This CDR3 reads CASSLARAVGELFF. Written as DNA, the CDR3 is TGCGCCAGCAGCTTGGCCAGGGCTGTCGGGGAGCTGTTTTTT. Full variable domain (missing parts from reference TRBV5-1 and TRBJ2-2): KAGVTQTPRYLIKTRGQQVTLSCSPISGHRSVSWYQQTPGQGLQFLFEYFSETQRNKGNFPGRFSGRQFSNSRSEMNVSTLELGDSALYLCASSLARAVGELFFGEGSRLTVL.

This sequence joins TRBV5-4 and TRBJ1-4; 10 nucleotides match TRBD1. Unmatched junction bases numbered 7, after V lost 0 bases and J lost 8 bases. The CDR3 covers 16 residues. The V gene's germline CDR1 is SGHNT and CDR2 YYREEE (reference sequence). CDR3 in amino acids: CASSLERTGGREKLFF. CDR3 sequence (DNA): TGTGCCAGCAGCTTGGAAAGGACAGGGGGAAGAGAAAAACTGTTTTTT.